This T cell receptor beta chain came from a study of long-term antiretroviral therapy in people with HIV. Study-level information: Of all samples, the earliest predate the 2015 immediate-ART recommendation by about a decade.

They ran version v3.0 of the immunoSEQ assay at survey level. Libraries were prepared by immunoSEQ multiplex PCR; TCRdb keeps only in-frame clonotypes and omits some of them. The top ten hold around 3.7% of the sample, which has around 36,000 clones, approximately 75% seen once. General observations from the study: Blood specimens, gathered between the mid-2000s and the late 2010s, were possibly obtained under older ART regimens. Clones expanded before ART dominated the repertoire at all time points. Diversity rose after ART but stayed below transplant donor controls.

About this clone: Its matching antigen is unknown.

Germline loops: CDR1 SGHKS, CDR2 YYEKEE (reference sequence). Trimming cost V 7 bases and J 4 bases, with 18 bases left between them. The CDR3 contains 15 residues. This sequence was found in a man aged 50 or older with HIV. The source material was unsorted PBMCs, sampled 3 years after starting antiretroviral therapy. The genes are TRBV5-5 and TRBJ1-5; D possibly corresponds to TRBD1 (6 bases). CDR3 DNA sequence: TGTGCCAGCTCAGGCAGAACCACAGGGAATCAGCCCCAGCATTTT. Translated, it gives CASSGRTTGNQPQHF. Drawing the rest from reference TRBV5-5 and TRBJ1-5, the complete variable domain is DAGVTQSPTHLIKTRGQQVTLRCSPISGHKSVSWYQQVLGQGPQFIFQYYEKEERGRGNFPDRFSARQFPNYSSELNVNALLLGDSALYLCASSGRTTGNQPQHFGDGTRLSIL.